This TCR beta chain stems from a study of T cell changes during pregnancy in multiple sclerosis. With 4 bases clipped from V and 3 bases from J, the junction kept 8 bases outside the gene matches. The germline V gene encodes CDR1 SGHRS and CDR2 YFSETQ. CDR3 length equals 15 residues. TCRdb keeps only in-frame clones here, not all; method: immunoSEQ multiplex PCR. The table has about 50,000 clones, approximately 94% seen once. The sample in question was CD4+ T cells from peripheral blood mononuclear cells, obtained in the third trimester of pregnancy. The genes are TRBV5-1 and TRBJ2-7; 9 nucleotides line up with TRBD2. This clonotype was sampled from a female donor with multiple sclerosis, enrolled in a pregnancy study. CDR3 DNA sequence: TGCGCCAGCAGCATAAGTTCTAGCGGGGACTACGAGCAGTACTTC. Protein product: CASSISSSGDYEQYF.